This T cell receptor (beta chain) is drawn from a study of cytomegalovirus exposure and HLA in healthy donors. Deletions cut 2 bases from V and 3 bases from J, with 8 bases between. Germline V gene sequence: CDR1 MNHEY, CDR2 SVGAGI. The CDR3 is 13 residues long. Amplification used 60 Vbeta primers and 13 Jbeta primers. Method: immunoSEQ multiplex PCR; TCRdb's copy keeps in-frame clones and lacks some. The table lists 150,000 or so clones, over 65% of them singletons. Material for sequencing was PBMCs. This receptor was taken from a man aged 35-49 years in good health and CMV-seropositive. The genes are TRBV6-5 and TRBJ2-7; D gene uncertain. CDR3 sequence reads: CASSYTDNYEQYF. In DNA form, the CDR3 reads TGTGCCAGCAGTTACACAGACAACTACGAGCAGTACTTC.